The 32 T cell receptor beta chains below all came from one sample that was sequenced in a study of post-analysis software for immune sequencing data. Broader study findings: In patients, a few TRBV segments were more frequent than in controls, with TRBV5-6, TRBV5-1 and TRBV20-1 among them.

Their antigens are not known. Unique molecular identifiers were present in the TCR beta cDNA libraries. TCRdb reprocessed the PCR reads with MiXCR, giving one entry per CDR3 protein. The sample contains some 240,000 distinct CDR3 sequences, roughly a third of which appear only once. The sample taken for sequencing was blood. Source of these receptors: a girl aged 10 to 17 with multiple sclerosis.

This clonotype appeared many times. The J gene is TRBJ1-5, the V gene TRBV6-5, with a weak D call TRBD1 (6 bases). V shed 0 bases and J shed 4 bases, with 13 bases lying between them. The CDR3 has 16 residues. Germline V gene sequence: CDR1 MNHEY, CDR2 SVGAGI. CDR3 nucleotides: TGTGCCAGCAGTTACTCGTATCCAGGGGCAAATCAGCCCCAGCATTTT. Residues: CASSYSYPGANQPQHF.

The V and J genes are TRBV27 and TRBJ2-7; D remains unclear. Germline assignment: CDR1 MNHEY and CDR2 SMNVEV (reference sequence). The CDR3 is 12 residues long. The ends were cut back, 4 bases at V and 7 bases at J, with 11 bases in the middle. The CDR3 reads CASSSVGPEQYF. In nucleotides, the CDR3 is TGTGCCAGCAGTTCGGTAGGTCCGGAGCAGTACTTC.

The chain links TRBV6-1 to TRBJ1-5, with D hard to call. V lost 6 bases to trimming and J lost 1 base, with 19 bases between them. The CDR3 consists of 17 residues. Germline CDR1 is MNHNS and CDR2 is SASEGT. CDR3 sequence reads: CASSPVRTLGSNQPQHF. CDR3 coding DNA: TGTGCCAGCAGCCCCGTTAGGACCCTCGGGAGCAATCAGCCCCAGCATTTT.

V is TRBV12-3 or TRBV12-4 and J is TRBJ2-5; D may correspond to TRBD1 or TRBD2 (6 bases each). The V and J ends lost 7 bases and 4 bases respectively, with 16 bases between them. This CDR3 spans 14 amino acids. CDR3 nucleotides: TGTGCCAGCACCCCGGATGGGGGGCGAGAGACCCAGTACTTC. It yields the protein CASTPDGGRETQYF.

This clonotype was observed at least ten times. This chain connects TRBV10-3 to TRBJ2-6; D possibly corresponds to TRBD1 (6 bases). Germline CDR1 reads ENHRY; CDR2 reads SYGVKD. V was pared by 8 bases and J by 0 bases, with 8 bases between. The length of the CDR3 is 14 residues. The CDR3, as DNA: TGTGCCATCGCAGGGGTCTCTGGGGCCAACGTCCTGACTTTC. It yields the protein CAIAGVSGANVLTF.

The chain uses TRBV3-1 and TRBJ2-2, with D unresolved. Germline V gene lookup returns CDR1 LGHDT and CDR2 YNNKEL (reference sequence). With 1 base removed from V and 6 bases from J, the gap between germline ends came to 9 bases. The CDR3 length is 14 residues. The DNA of the CDR3 is TGTGCCAGCAGCCAAGGTACGGAAGCCGGGGAGCTGTTTTTT. It yields the protein CASSQGTEAGELFF. The full variable domain, rest sourced from reference TRBV3-1 and TRBJ2-2, is DTAVSQTPKYLVTQMGNDKSIKCEQNLGHDTMYWYKQDSKKFLKIMFSYNNKELIINETVPNRFSPKSPDKAHLNLHINSLELGDSAVYFCASSQGTEAGELFFGEGSRLTVL.

In its sample, this clonotype was seen many times. The CDR3 sequence: CASSLTSGRADEQYF. The DNA of the CDR3 is TGTGCCAGCAGCCTAACTAGCGGGAGGGCTGACGAGCAGTACTTC. The V gene is TRBV7-2, the J gene TRBJ2-7; 13 nucleotides align to TRBD2. Germline CDR1 reads SGHTA; CDR2 reads FQGNSA. The CDR3 runs to 15 residues. V lost 5 bases and J lost 5; bases outside the gene matches: 6.

This clonotype showed up many times. V is TRBV29-1 and J is TRBJ2-4; tentative D call: TRBD1 (5 bases). Germline V gene lookup returns CDR1 SQVTM and CDR2 ANQGSEA. The CDR3 is made up of 16 amino acids. V gave up 4 bases and J gave up 0 bases, with 16 bases separating them. CDR3 in DNA: TGCAGCGTTGTACAGGATAATATCCTAGCCAAAAACATTCAGTACTTC. This translates into CSVVQDNILAKNIQYF. Complete variable domain (other parts from reference TRBV29-1 and TRBJ2-4): SAVISQKPSRDICQRGTSLTIQCQVDSQVTMMFWYRQQPGQSLTLIATANQGSEATYESGFVIDKFPISRPNLTFSTLTVSNMSPEDSSIYLCSVVQDNILAKNIQYFGAGTRLSVL.

This clonotype occurred a few times. The chain recombines TRBV11-2 with TRBJ2-2; D is perhaps TRBD1 (5 bases). The germline gives CDR1 SGHAT, CDR2 FQNNGV. Trimming removed 2 bases at V and 5 bases at J, with 12 bases between. The CDR3 is 15 residues long. The CDR3 loop reads CASSLRAGKTGELFF. CDR3 DNA: TGTGCCAGCAGCTTAAGGGCAGGGAAAACCGGGGAGCTGTTTTTT.

A word on this clonotype: With a much larger clone just one base away, this may be a read error. The rearrangement joins TRBV12-3 or TRBV12-4 to TRBJ1-4; 8 positions agree with TRBD1. The CDR3 runs to 16 residues. V shed 6 bases and J 0 bases; nucleotides not matched to a gene: 6. Here the CDR3 reads CASRDRVAATNEKLFF. In DNA form, the CDR3 reads TGTGCCAGCAGGGACAGGGTGGCCGCAACTAATGAAAAACTGTTTTTT.

A word on this clonotype: This may be a read error: a much more frequent sequence differs by one nucleotide. This chain joins TRBV4-2 and TRBJ1-5; D remains unclear. The CDR3 is 16 residues long. Germline CDR1 LGHNA, CDR2 YNFKEQ. CDR3 bases: TGTGCCAACAGCCAAGAGGGTGCGTCGGAGAATCAGCCCCAGCATTTT. Encoded protein: CANSQEGASENQPQHF.

This sequence joins TRBV6-9 and TRBJ1-3; D remains unclear. The CDR3 runs to 15 residues. V lost 5 bases and J lost 0, with 11 bases in between. CDR1 and CDR2 (germline): MNHGY, SVAAGI. The CDR3, as DNA: TGTGCCAGCAGTCCCGAGGCCGGCTCTGGAAACACCATATATTTT. Its protein is CASSPEAGSGNTIYF.

This clonotype was recorded a few times. The rearrangement uses TRBV20-1 and TRBJ2-7, with D maybe TRBD2 (5 bases). V lost 5 bases and J 6 bases, leaving 17 bases between the germline ends. Germline lookup yields CDR1 DFQATT and CDR2 SNEGSKA (reference sequence). The CDR3 is 13 amino acids. As DNA, the CDR3 is TGCAGTGCTCCTAAGGCCGCGGGTAGCGAGCAGTACTTC. Its protein is CSAPKAAGSEQYF.

This clonotype was seen a handful of times. Given a much more abundant clone one base away, this may be a read error. The chain links TRBV5-4 to TRBJ2-6, with D maybe TRBD1 (5 bases). This CDR3 comprises 17 residues. Germline CDR1 SGHNT, CDR2 YYREEE (reference sequence). The CDR3 spells CAGSMPSGMAGANVLTF. DNA of the CDR3: TGTGCCGGCAGCATGCCGTCAGGGATGGCTGGGGCCAACGTCCTGACTTTC.

The V and J genes are TRBV15 and TRBJ1-1; D not resolved. Deletions cut 0 bases from V and 1 base from J, with 9 bases between. The CDR3 totals 15 residues. Germline V lookup: CDR1 LNHNV, CDR2 YYDKDF (reference sequence). CDR3 sequence: CATSRDKAANTEAFF. CDR3 sequence (DNA): TGTGCCACCAGCAGAGATAAGGCGGCGAACACTGAAGCTTTCTTT.

There are many counts of this clonotype. This chain uses TRBV12-3 or TRBV12-4 with TRBJ1-2; D unclear. This CDR3 is 13 amino acids long. V dropped 2 bases and J dropped 8 bases, with 12 bases sitting between them. CDR3 protein: CASSLTQARGYTF. CDR3 nucleotide sequence: TGTGCCAGCAGTTTAACCCAGGCGAGGGGCTACACCTTC.

This clonotype appeared many times. This rearrangement joins TRBV20-1 to TRBJ1-1; the D is unclear. This CDR3 spans 12 amino acids. V lost 4 bases and J lost 1, with 7 bases in between. The germline V gene has CDR1 DFQATT and CDR2 SNEGSKA (reference sequence). CDR3 nucleotides: TGCAGTGCTATGGGCCCGAACACTGAAGCTTTCTTT. This encodes CSAMGPNTEAFF.

This clonotype has at least ten counts. This rearrangement joins TRBV5-4 to TRBJ2-5, with 7 bases lining up with TRBD1. The CDR3 is made up of 15 amino acids. Unmatched junction bases numbered 7, after V lost 2 bases and J lost 3 bases. Germline CDR1 is SGHNT and CDR2 is YYREEE (reference sequence). Here the CDR3 reads CASSFLGQAEETQYF. CDR3 DNA: TGTGCCAGCAGCTTTTTAGGACAGGCCGAAGAGACCCAGTACTTC.

This clonotype was seen once. The CDR3 DNA sequence: TGTGCCAGCAGCTTGGTAGCGGCTCACCAAGAGACCCAGTACTTC. Residues: CASSLVAAHQETQYF. V gene TRBV7-2 combines with J gene TRBJ2-5; TRBD2 might be the D (6 bases). Per the germline V gene, CDR1 is SGHTA and CDR2 is FQGNSA. Trimming removed 3 bases from V and 0 bases from J, with 11 bases in between. The CDR3 has 15 residues.

This clonotype appeared a few times. The V call is TRBV20-1, the J call TRBJ1-2; TRBD1 agrees at 8 bases. In germline, CDR1 is DFQATT, CDR2 SNEGSKA (reference sequence). This CDR3 region has 13 residues. The J segment lost 4 bases and the V segment lost 3 bases, leaving 4 bases of the junction unmatched. Here the CDR3 reads CSARDRDGYGYTF. The CDR3 DNA reads TGCAGTGCTAGGGACAGGGATGGCTATGGCTACACCTTC.

The sample holds one count of this clonotype. V usage is TRBV15 and J usage is TRBJ2-1; TRBD2 matches at 7 bases. The CDR3 has 16 residues. The V segment lost 2 bases and the J segment 7 bases; nucleotides outside the gene matches: 11. Germline values: CDR1 LNHNV, CDR2 YYDKDF (reference sequence). The CDR3 is CATSRPPRQGGNEQFF. The CDR3 DNA reads as TGTGCCACCAGCAGACCCCCTAGGCAGGGAGGGAATGAGCAGTTCTTC.

The table lists this clonotype with many counts. The chain links TRBV29-1 to TRBJ2-1; TRBD2 aligns across 9 bases. J gave up 10 bases and V 3 bases, and 10 bases lay outside the gene matches. The CDR3 covers 14 residues. Per the germline V gene, CDR1 is SQVTM and CDR2 is ANQGSEA. This CDR3 is CSVDPAGGSWEQFF. The CDR3, as DNA: TGCAGCGTTGACCCAGCGGGGGGCTCCTGGGAGCAGTTCTTC.

Many counts were recorded for this clonotype. The V call is TRBV7-2, the J call TRBJ2-3, with D maybe TRBD2 (5 bases). CDR1 and CDR2 (germline): SGHTA, FQGNSA. Trimming left V 4 bases short and J 0 bases short, with 8 bases between. The CDR3 length is 14 residues. The CDR3 protein is CASSSGFSTDTQYF. As DNA, the CDR3 is TGTGCCAGCAGCTCGGGGTTTAGCACAGATACGCAGTATTTT. Based on the CDR3 plus reference TRBV7-2 and TRBJ2-3, the full variable domain is GAGVSQSPSNKVTEKGKDVELRCDPISGHTALYWYRQSLGQGLEFLIYFQGNSAPDKSGLPSDRFSAERTGGSVSTLTIQRTQQEDSAVYLCASSSGFSTDTQYFGPGTRLTVL.

The V gene is TRBV12-3 or TRBV12-4, the J gene TRBJ2-1, with D possibly TRBD2 on 6 matching bases. V was trimmed by 6 bases and J by 0 bases, leaving 15 bases between them. The CDR3 is made up of 16 amino acids. CDR3 bases: TGTGCCAGCAGCGCCATGGGCGGGGTCTCCTACAATGAGCAGTTCTTC. The encoded protein is CASSAMGGVSYNEQFF.

This clonotype was detected ten times or more. The chain links TRBV27 to TRBJ1-4; D remains ambiguous. V was trimmed by 1 base and J by 7 bases, leaving 4 bases between them. Per the germline V gene, CDR1 is MNHEY and CDR2 is SMNVEV (reference sequence). The CDR3 sequence is 12 residues long. CDR3 bases: TGTGCCAGCAGTTTATTCGGTGAAAAACTGTTTTTT. Translating gives CASSLFGEKLFF.

This clonotype was seen only a few times. The chain couples TRBV20-1 to TRBJ2-4; D remains ambiguous. Germline V gene sequence: CDR1 DFQATT, CDR2 SNEGSKA (reference sequence). This CDR3 region has 12 residues. V lost 6 bases and J lost 7, with 13 bases in between. The CDR3 DNA reads as TGCAGTGCCCCTAATATGGGGAACATTCAGTACTTC. Protein sequence: CSAPNMGNIQYF.

The sample holds many counts of this clonotype. The chain links TRBV6-1 to TRBJ2-1, with D uncertain. Trimming pared 5 bases from V and 6 bases from J, leaving 14 bases between. The CDR3 contains 14 residues. The germline CDR1 and CDR2 sequences are MNHNS and SASEGT. The CDR3 DNA sequence: TGTGCCAGCAGTCCCCAGCTGATAAGCAATGAGCAGTTCTTC. It yields the protein CASSPQLISNEQFF.

This clonotype was observed a few times. V gene TRBV27 combines with J gene TRBJ1-3; possible D gene TRBD1, 5 bases. The CDR3 is 15 amino acids. The germline V and J ends were trimmed by 0 bases and 6 bases, with 12 bases remaining between them. Germline loops: CDR1 MNHEY, CDR2 SMNVEV (reference sequence). The CDR3 nucleotides are TGTGCCAGCAGTTTATCGTCCGGGGACCTAAACACCATATATTTT. Translating gives CASSLSSGDLNTIYF.

This clonotype was observed many times. V gene TRBV7-9 combines with J gene TRBJ2-1; D is perhaps TRBD1 (8 bases). The CDR3 is 19 residues long. V dropped 10 bases and J dropped 6 bases, with 34 bases sitting between them. CDR1 is SEHNR and CDR2 is FQNEAQ in the germline V gene (reference sequence). CDR3 coding DNA: TGTGCCACCAAAACCGAAGCAGGACAGGGAGGGAACTTTGGCAATGAGCAGTTCTTC. Encoded protein: CATKTEAGQGGNFGNEQFF.

This clonotype was observed many times. This sequence joins TRBV20-1 and TRBJ2-1; 13 nucleotides align to TRBD2. V lost 5 bases, J lost 10 bases, and 8 bases stayed unmatched. The germline V gene has CDR1 DFQATT and CDR2 SNEGSKA (reference sequence). The CDR3 loop spans 14 amino acids. The CDR3 DNA follows: TGCAGTGCTTCACTAGCGGGAGGGCCGGAGGAGCAGTTCTTC. Its translation: CSASLAGGPEEQFF.

A word on this clonotype: A single base separates this from a much larger clone, so it may be a read error. The chain uses TRBV29-1 and TRBJ2-1; D may be TRBD2 (6 bases). The last part of the DNA fits TRBJ2-7 better; the J call may be wrong. The CDR3 covers 17 residues. Germline V gene sequence: CDR1 SQVTM, CDR2 ANQGSEA. CDR3 amino acids: CSVEPFSAGSSYNEQYF. CDR3 coding DNA: TGCAGCGTTGAACCCTTCAGTGCGGGAAGCTCCTACAATGAGCAGTACTTC.

V gene TRBV20-1 combines with J gene TRBJ2-5; 13 bases map to TRBD2. The CDR3 is 13 amino acids. V was pared by 6 bases and J by 11 bases, with 9 bases of the junction left unmatched. CDR1 is DFQATT and CDR2 is SNEGSKA in the germline V gene (reference sequence). In nucleotides, the CDR3 is TGCAGTGCCAGGACTAGCGGGAGACATGAGCAGTACTTC. The encoded protein is CSARTSGRHEQYF.